The entry that follows covers one T cell receptor beta chain sequence. This sample is drawn from a study of T-cell reconstitution after alpha-beta-depleted transplantation in children. Researchers prepared the TCRbeta library using unique molecular identifiers, the study reports. TCRdb processed the PCR reads anew with MiXCR; each CDR3 protein has one entry. The table shows about 360,000 distinct CDR3 sequences, with more than 10% occurring only once. CDR1 and CDR2 (germline): KGHSH, LQKENI. V gave up 5 bases and J gave up 7 bases; unmatched junction bases: 3. CDR3 length: 14 amino acids. The chain combines TRBV18 with TRBJ1-6, with TRBD1 matching 9 bases. This sequence was found in a human donor who donated a stem cell graft to a child with Fanconi anemia. The source material was PBMCs, sampled from the stem cell graft. CDR3 nucleotides: TGTGCCAGCTCATTTGGACAGGGGAATTCACCCCTCCACTTT. Its translation is CASSFGQGNSPLHF.